This T cell receptor (beta chain) stems from a study of monozygotic twins with inflammatory bowel disease. UMIs with a 6-nucleotide sample barcode were added by template switching. TCRdb derives one entry per CDR3 protein from the 5' RACE reads, leaving out DNA. The table lists some 440,000 distinct CDR3 sequences. Looked up from germline, CDR1 is SGHTA and CDR2 is FQGTGA. This CDR3 has 13 residues. The sample consisted of blood. The V and J genes are TRBV7-3 and TRBJ2-7; TCRdb's assignment of TRBD1 cannot be checked, as there is no DNA. This clonotype was obtained from a human donor with ulcerative colitis or Crohn's disease, or a healthy co-twin of an affected twin (not recorded which). The CDR3 spells CASSQGNGYEQYF.